Below, 7 T cell receptor beta chains from the same sample are listed, as sequenced in a study of CD8+CD57+ T cells in acquired aplastic anemia (dated by TCRdb to 2016 to 2019). Sequencing took place on an Illumina HiSeq 2000. Genomic DNA was used as template for profiling of TCR beta VDJ combinations and CDR3 sequences. TCRdb passed the public sequencing reads through fastp at Q25 and MiXCR, retaining productive beta sequences. CDR3 protein sequences are deduplicated, and each keeps its most common genes and DNA. The sample contains some 190,000 distinct CDR3 sequences, 40% to 50% of them found a single time. Jointly, the top ten make up approximately 3% of the sample. Material for sequencing was sorted CD4+, CD8+, or CD8+CD57+ T cells (not recorded which) from PBMCs. The source is a human donor in good health.

A remark on this clonotype: A clone one base away is much larger, so this may be a read error. In this CDR3 the conserved last residue, phenylalanine or tryptophan, is missing, so a read error is likely. The V gene is TRBV12-3 or TRBV12-4, the J gene TRBJ1-2; D gene ambiguous. Between the trimmed V and J ends, which lost 3 bases and 2 bases, there was a span of 7 bases. This CDR3 is built from 13 residues. The chain's CDR3 is CASSLNGNYGYTV. The CDR3, as DNA: TGTGCCAGCAGTTTGAACGGGAACTATGGCTACACCGTC.

The rearrangement links TRBV2 to TRBJ1-1; TRBD1 matches at 12 bases. Germline CDR1 is SNHLY and CDR2 is FYNNEI. Germline trimming cut 4 bases from V and 13 bases from J; bases unmatched to any gene: 10. The CDR3 loop spans 14 amino acids. The CDR3 nucleotides are TGTGCCAGCAGTGCAACCGGGACAGGGGGCCTGATTTTCTTT. Amino acid sequence: CASSATGTGGLIFF.

The genes are TRBV2 and TRBJ2-7; D assignment may be TRBD1 or TRBD2 (6 bases each). The CDR3 runs 16 residues. The germline V gene has CDR1 SNHLY and CDR2 FYNNEI. Between the trimmed V and J ends, which lost 6 bases and 0 bases, there was a span of 18 bases. The CDR3, as DNA: TGTGCCAGCAGCGTACAGGGACTGGGGACCTCCTACGAGCAGTACTTC. This encodes CASSVQGLGTSYEQYF.

This clonotype was recorded a few times. The V gene is TRBV7-9, the J gene TRBJ1-2; tentative D call: TRBD1 (6 bases). The V end was cut by 7 bases, the J end by 5 bases, with 14 bases between. The CDR3 covers 13 residues. CDR1 and CDR2 from the germline V gene are SEHNR and FQNEAQ (reference sequence). Here the CDR3 reads CASTRQERYGYTF. DNA of the CDR3: TGTGCCAGCACCCGACAGGAACGTTATGGCTACACCTTC.

The rearrangement joins TRBV5-1 to TRBJ2-2, with 7 bases matching TRBD2. The CDR3 runs to 13 residues. Germline CDR1 reads SGHRS; CDR2 reads YFSETQ. Trimming cost V 7 bases and J 5 bases; bases outside gene matches: 5. The CDR3 reads CASGRGRTGELFF. DNA for the CDR3: TGCGCCAGCGGGAGGGGACGGACCGGGGAGCTGTTTTTT.

V and J are TRBV7-6 and TRBJ2-7; no clear D gene. Trimming removed 1 base from V and 0 bases from J, with 10 bases in between. Germline V CDR1 and CDR2: SGHVS, FNYEAQ. The CDR3 loop spans 15 amino acids. This CDR3 is CASSLGIGGSYEQYF. CDR3 bases: TGTGCCAGCAGCTTAGGGATTGGTGGCTCCTACGAGCAGTACTTC.

The genes are TRBV20-1 and TRBJ2-7, with TRBD2 matching 12 bases. V trimming: 5 bases; J trimming: 5 bases; junction bases outside the gene matches: 7. Germline-derived CDR1 and CDR2 are DFQATT and SNEGSKA (reference sequence). The CDR3 totals 14 residues. The CDR3 loop is CSAETLAGGDEQYF. CDR3 nucleotides: TGCAGTGCTGAAACACTAGCGGGAGGCGACGAGCAGTACTTC.